The clone carrying this T cell receptor beta chain was seen only a few times. Its antigen is currently unknown. V lost 3 bases and J lost 3, with 10 bases in between. The CDR3 has 14 residues. The germline V gene has CDR1 MDHEN and CDR2 SYDVKM. The source of the sample is a study of blood T cells in healthy people across ages. General study findings and limits: CMV infection status of these donors was not known. The study found more naive CD4+ cells and higher diversity in long-lived than aged donors.

Sample-barcoded 5' priming and a J-beta primer mix drove a second PCR of roughly 7 to 11 cycles. TCRdb redid the calling of the 5' RACE reads with MiXCR, one entry per CDR3 protein. The sample holds 710,000 or so distinct CDR3 sequences, 20% to 25% seen once. This chain uses TRBV28 with TRBJ2-3, with no clear D. Sequencing was done on a sample of blood. The TCR comes from a man aged 70 or older in good health. CDR3 region: CASSFPGETDTQYF. The DNA of the CDR3 is TGTGCCAGCAGTTTCCCCGGCGAAACAGATACGCAGTATTTT.